Sequencing of this T cell receptor beta chain was carried out in a study of T cells in Graves' hyperthyroidism and ophthalmopathy. The source material, RNA transcripts, was used to amplify TCR beta CDR3 regions. HTBI primers were used for first-round RT-PCR of the TCR CDR3. From the multiplex PCR reads, TCRdb called clonotypes with MiXCR, one entry per CDR3 protein. The table has under 750,000 distinct CDR3 sequences, 15% to 20% seen once; the top ten hold around 15%. Ten or more counts support this clonotype. Its antigen is not known. This CDR3 spans 14 amino acids. Deletions cut 10 bases from V and 0 bases from J, with 13 bases between. CDR1 SGHRS and CDR2 YFSETQ come from the germline V gene. Study-wide results and limits: A model of 13 V-J pairs discriminated ophthalmopathy from stable hyperthyroidism.

Newly diagnosed hyperthyroidism, duration under 2 months, in patients aged 18 to 65. Each diagnosis was grounded in clinical symptoms, serum thyroxine and TRAb, thyroid ultrasound, and orbital computed tomography. The sequenced material came from blood. The clonotype was recovered from a woman aged 50 to 60 with Graves' hyperthyroidism that later progressed to Graves' ophthalmopathy. This chain joins TRBV5-1 and TRBJ2-2; D possibly corresponds to TRBD2 (6 bases). The CDR3 nucleotides read TGCGCCGGGAGGCTCAACTCGAACACCGGGGAGCTGTTTTTT. Translated, it gives CAGRLNSNTGELFF.